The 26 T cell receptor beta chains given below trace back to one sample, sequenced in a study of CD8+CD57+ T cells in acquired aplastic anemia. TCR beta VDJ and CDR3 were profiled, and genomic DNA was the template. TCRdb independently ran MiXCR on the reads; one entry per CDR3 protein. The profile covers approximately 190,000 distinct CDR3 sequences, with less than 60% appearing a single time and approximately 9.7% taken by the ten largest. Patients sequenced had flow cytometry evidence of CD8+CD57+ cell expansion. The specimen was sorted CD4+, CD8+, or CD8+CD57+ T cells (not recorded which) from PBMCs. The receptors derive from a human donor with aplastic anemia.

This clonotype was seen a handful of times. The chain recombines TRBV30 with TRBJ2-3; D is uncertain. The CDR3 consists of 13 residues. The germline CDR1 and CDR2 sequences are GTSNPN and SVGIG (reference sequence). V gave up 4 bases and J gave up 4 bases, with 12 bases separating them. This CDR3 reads CAWTVVGADTQYF. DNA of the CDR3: TGTGCCTGGACTGTGGTAGGCGCAGATACGCAGTATTTT. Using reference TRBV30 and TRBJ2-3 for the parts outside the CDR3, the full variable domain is SQTIHQWPATLVQPVGSPLSLECTVEGTSNPNLYWYRQAAGRGLQLLFYSVGIGQISSEVPQNLSASRPQDRQFILSSKKLLLSDSGFYLCAWTVVGADTQYFGPGTRLTVL.

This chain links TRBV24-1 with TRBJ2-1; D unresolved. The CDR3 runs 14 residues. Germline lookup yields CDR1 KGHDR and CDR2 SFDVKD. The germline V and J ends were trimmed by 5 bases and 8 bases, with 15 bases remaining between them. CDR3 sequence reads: CATSARPVLDEQFF. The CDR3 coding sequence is TGTGCCACCAGTGCTAGACCCGTTCTGGATGAGCAGTTCTTC.

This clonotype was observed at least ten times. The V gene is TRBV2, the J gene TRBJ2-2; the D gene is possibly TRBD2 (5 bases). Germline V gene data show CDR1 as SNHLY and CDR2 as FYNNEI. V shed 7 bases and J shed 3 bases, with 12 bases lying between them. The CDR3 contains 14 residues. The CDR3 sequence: CASTRDRDTGELFF. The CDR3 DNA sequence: TGTGCCAGCACTCGGGATAGGGACACCGGGGAGCTGTTTTTT.

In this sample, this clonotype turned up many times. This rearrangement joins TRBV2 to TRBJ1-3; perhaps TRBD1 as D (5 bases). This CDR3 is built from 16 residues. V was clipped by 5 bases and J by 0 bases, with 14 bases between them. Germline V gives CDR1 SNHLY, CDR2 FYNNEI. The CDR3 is CASSRPDSYSGNTIYF. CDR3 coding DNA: TGTGCCAGCAGTCGACCAGACAGCTACTCTGGAAACACCATATATTTT.

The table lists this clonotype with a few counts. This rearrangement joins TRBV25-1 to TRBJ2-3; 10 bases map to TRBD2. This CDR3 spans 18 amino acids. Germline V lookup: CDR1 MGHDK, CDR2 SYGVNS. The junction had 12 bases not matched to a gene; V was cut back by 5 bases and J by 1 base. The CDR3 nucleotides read TGTGCCAGCAGTATAACCTCTATAGCGGGGGGACGCACAGATACGCAGTATTTT. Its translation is CASSITSIAGGRTDTQYF.

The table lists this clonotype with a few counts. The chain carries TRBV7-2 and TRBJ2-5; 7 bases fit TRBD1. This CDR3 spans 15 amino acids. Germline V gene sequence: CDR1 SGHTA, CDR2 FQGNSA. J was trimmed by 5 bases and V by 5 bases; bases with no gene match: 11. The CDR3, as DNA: TGTGCCAGCAGCCACGAAGGGGGCGGGTTGGAGACCCAGTACTTC. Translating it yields CASSHEGGGLETQYF.

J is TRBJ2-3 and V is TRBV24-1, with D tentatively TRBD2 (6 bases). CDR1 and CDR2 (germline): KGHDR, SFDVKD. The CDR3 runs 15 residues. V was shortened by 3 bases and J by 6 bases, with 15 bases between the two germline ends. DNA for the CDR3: TGTGCCACCAGTGATCCTACGGGAGTGTTTGATACGCAGTATTTT. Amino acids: CATSDPTGVFDTQYF.

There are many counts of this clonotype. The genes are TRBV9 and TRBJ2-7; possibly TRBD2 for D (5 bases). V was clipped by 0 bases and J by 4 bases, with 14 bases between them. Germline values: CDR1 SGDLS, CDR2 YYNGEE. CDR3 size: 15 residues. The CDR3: CASSVAVGSGYEQYF. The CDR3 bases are TGTGCCAGCAGCGTAGCTGTAGGCTCGGGATACGAGCAGTACTTC.

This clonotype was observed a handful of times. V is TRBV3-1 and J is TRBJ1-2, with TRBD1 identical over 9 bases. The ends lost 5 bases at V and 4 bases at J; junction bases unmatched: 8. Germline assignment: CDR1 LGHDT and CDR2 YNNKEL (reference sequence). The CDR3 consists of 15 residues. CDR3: CASSSNRGRGYGYTF. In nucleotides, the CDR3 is TGTGCCAGCAGCTCAAACAGGGGGCGGGGCTATGGCTACACCTTC.

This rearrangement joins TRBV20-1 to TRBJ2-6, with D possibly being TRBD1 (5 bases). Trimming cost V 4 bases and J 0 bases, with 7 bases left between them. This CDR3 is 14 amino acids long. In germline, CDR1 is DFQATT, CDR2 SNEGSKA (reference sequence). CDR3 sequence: CSATGSSGANVLTF. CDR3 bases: TGCAGTGCTACAGGGTCCTCTGGGGCCAACGTCCTGACTTTC.

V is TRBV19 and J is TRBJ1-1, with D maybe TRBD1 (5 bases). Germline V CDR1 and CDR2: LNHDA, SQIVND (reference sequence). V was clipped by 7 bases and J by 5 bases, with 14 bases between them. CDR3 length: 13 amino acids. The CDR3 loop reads CASMALGETEAFF. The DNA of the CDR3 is TGTGCCAGTATGGCCTTGGGGGAGACTGAAGCTTTCTTT.

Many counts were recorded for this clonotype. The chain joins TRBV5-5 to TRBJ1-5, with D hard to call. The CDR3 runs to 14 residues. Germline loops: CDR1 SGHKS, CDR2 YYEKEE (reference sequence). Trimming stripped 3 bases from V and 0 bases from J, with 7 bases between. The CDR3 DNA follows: TGTGCCAGCAGCTCAAGCTATAGCAATCAGCCCCAGCATTTT. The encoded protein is CASSSSYSNQPQHF.

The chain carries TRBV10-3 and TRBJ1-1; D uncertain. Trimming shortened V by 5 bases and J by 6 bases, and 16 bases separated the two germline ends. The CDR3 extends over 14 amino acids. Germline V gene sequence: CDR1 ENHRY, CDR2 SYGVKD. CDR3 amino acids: CAISTGLVGPEAFF. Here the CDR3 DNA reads TGTGCCATCAGTACCGGACTTGTTGGGCCTGAAGCTTTCTTT.

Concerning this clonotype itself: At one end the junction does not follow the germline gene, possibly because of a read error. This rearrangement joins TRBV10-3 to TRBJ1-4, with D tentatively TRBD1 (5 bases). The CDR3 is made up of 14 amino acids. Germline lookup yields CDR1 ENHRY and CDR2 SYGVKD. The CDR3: CASSYSTTGEKLFF. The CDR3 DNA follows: TGTGCCAGCAGTTACTCGACTACAGGTGAAAAACTGTTTTTT.

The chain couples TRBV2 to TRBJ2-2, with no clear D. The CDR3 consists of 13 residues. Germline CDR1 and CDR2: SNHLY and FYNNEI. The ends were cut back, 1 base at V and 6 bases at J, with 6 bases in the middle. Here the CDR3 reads CASSEDMAGELFF. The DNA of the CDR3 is TGTGCCAGCAGTGAAGATATGGCCGGGGAGCTGTTTTTT. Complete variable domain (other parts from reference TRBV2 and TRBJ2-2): EPEVTQTPSHQVTQMGQEVILRCVPISNHLYFYWYRQILGQKVEFLVSFYNNEISEKSEIFDDQFSVERPDGSNFTLKIRSTKLEDSAMYFCASSEDMAGELFFGEGSRLTVL.

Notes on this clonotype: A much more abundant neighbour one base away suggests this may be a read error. DNA for the CDR3: TGTGCCAGCAGCACGGGACTAGCGGAAGAGACCCAGTACTTC. Translating it yields CASSTGLAEETQYF. V is TRBV7-6 and J is TRBJ2-7; 11 positions agree with TRBD2. The DNA end favors TRBJ2-5, so the J call may be wrong. Germline CDR1 reads SGHVS; CDR2 reads FNYEAQ. This CDR3 spans 14 amino acids.

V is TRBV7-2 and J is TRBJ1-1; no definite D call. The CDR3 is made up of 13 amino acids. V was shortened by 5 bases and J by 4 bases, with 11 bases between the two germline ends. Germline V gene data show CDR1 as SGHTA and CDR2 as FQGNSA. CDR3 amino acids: CASSPLRVTEAFF. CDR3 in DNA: TGTGCCAGCAGCCCACTACGAGTCACTGAAGCTTTCTTT.

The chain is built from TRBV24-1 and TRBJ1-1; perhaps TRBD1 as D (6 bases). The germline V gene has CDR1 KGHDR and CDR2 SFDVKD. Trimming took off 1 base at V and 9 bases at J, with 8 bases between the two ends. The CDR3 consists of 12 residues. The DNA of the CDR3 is TGTGCCACCAGTGATTTTACAGGGCAAGCTTTCTTT. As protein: CATSDFTGQAFF.

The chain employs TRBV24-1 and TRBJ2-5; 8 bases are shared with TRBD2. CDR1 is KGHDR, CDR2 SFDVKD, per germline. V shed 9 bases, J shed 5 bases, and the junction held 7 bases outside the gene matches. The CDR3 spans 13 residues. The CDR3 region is CATRSRGRETQYF. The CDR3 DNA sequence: TGTGCCACCCGCTCCCGCGGGAGGGAGACCCAGTACTTC.

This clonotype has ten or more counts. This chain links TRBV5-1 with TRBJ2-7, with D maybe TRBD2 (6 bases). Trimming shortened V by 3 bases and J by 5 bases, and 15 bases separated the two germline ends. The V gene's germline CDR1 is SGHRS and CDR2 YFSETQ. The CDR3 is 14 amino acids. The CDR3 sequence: CASSSGLISNEQYF. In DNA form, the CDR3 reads TGCGCCAGCAGCTCGGGACTTATTTCCAACGAGCAGTACTTC. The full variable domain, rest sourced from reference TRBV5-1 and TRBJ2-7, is KAGVTQTPRYLIKTRGQQVTLSCSPISGHRSVSWYQQTPGQGLQFLFEYFSETQRNKGNFPGRFSGRQFSNSRSEMNVSTLELGDSALYLCASSSGLISNEQYFGPGTRLTVT.

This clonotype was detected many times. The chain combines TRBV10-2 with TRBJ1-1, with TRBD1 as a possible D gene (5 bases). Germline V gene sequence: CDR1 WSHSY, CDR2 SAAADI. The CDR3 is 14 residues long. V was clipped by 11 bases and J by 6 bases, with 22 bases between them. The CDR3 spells CAAQAAGKGSEAFF. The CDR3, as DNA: TGCGCCGCCCAGGCGGCAGGGAAGGGGTCTGAAGCTTTCTTT.

CDR3 sequence (DNA): TGTGCCAGTAGGGAGGGCCGGAACACTGAAGCTTTCTTT. Residues: CASREGRNTEAFF. V gene TRBV19 combines with J gene TRBJ1-1; D gene unclear. The CDR3 sequence is 13 residues long. The germline CDR1 and CDR2 sequences are LNHDA and SQIVND (reference sequence). V lost 6 bases and J 1 base, leaving 9 bases between the germline ends.

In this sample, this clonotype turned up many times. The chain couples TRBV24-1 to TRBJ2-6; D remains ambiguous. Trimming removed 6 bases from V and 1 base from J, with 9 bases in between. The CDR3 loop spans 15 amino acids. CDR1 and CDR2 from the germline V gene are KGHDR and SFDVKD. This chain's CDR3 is CATSPDGSGANVLTF. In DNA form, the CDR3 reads TGTGCCACCAGTCCAGACGGGTCTGGGGCCAACGTCCTGACTTTC.

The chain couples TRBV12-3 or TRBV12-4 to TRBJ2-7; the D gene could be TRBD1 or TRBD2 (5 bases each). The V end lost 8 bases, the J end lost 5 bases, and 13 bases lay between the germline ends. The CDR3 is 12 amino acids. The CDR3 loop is CASGSGTHEQYF. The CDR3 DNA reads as TGTGCCAGCGGGTCCGGGACCCACGAGCAGTACTTC.

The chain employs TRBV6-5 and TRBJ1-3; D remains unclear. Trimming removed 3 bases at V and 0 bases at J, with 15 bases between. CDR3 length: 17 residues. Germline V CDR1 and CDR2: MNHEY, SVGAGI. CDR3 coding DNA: TGTGCCAGCAGTTATAAGCCCCGGACTGGCTCTGGAAACACCATATATTTT. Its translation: CASSYKPRTGSGNTIYF.

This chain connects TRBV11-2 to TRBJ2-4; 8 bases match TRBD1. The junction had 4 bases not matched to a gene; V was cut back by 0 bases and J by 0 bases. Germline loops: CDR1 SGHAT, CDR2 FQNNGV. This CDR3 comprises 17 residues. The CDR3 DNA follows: TGTGCCAGCAGCTTAGACAGGGGGCAGGTAGCCAAAAACATTCAGTACTTC. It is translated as CASSLDRGQVAKNIQYF.